This is a list of T cell receptor beta chains from one sample in a study of beta chain features in type 1 diabetes. Using immunoSEQ multiplex PCR, the repertoire was profiled, and TCRdb retains in-frame clones only, with some absent. The table includes 500,000 to 700,000 clones, roughly a sixth detected once. Input material: naive CD4+ T cells from blood. The receptors were sampled from a man aged 18 to 30 in good health. CDR3s include the opening cysteine and the closing phenylalanine or tryptophan. D genes are given only for firm matches. Clone sizes are given selectively: once, few, many, or a class where the clone is expanded.

D: NA
size: NA
length: 13
V: TRBV2
J: TRBJ2-7
CDR3: CASSEAQILEQYF

D: NA
size: few
length: 14
V: TRBV4-2
J: TRBJ1-1
CDR3: CASSQGRFNTEAFF

D: NA
size: NA
length: 18
V: TRBV4-1
J: TRBJ2-6
CDR3: CASSQEGRGSFGANVLTF

D: NA
size: NA
length: 13
V: TRBV6-4
J: TRBJ1-1
CDR3: CASSGTSNTEAFF

D: NA
size: NA
length: 15
V: TRBV7-8
J: TRBJ1-2
CDR3: CASSLNPRAIYGYTF

D: NA
size: few
length: 12
V: TRBV5-1
J: TRBJ1-4
CDR3: CASSLAGEKLFF

D: TRBD1
size: NA
length: 15
V: TRBV7-3
J: TRBJ2-1
CDR3: CASSSGTGPYNEQFF

D: TRBD1
size: few
length: 17
V: TRBV10-3
J: TRBJ2-7
CDR3: CAISAGVDRRRSNEQYF

D: TRBD1
size: few
length: 17
V: TRBV18
J: TRBJ2-4
CDR3: CASSGQGLQLAKNIQYF

D: NA
size: NA
length: 13
V: TRBV18
J: TRBJ2-3
CDR3: CASSRLSTDTQYF

D: TRBD1
size: few
length: 14
V: TRBV27
J: TRBJ2-5
CDR3: CASKGQGVVETQYF

D: NA
size: few
length: 15
V: TRBV7-3
J: TRBJ2-3
CDR3: CASSLTGPSTDTQYF

D: NA
size: NA
length: 11
V: TRBV7-9
J: TRBJ1-1
CDR3: CASTRNTEAFF

D: NA
size: NA
length: 15
V: TRBV15
J: TRBJ1-1
CDR3: CATSRDDRIYTEAFF

D: TRBD2
size: few
length: 15
V: TRBV7-2
J: TRBJ2-1
CDR3: CASSSSSGSYNEQFF

D: TRBD2
size: few
length: 15
V: TRBV18
J: TRBJ2-3
CDR3: CASSPSGGAGDTQYF

D: NA
size: NA
length: 14
V: TRBV5-6
J: TRBJ2-3
CDR3: CASSAGLDGDTQYF

D: TRBD2
size: few
length: 14
V: TRBV7-2
J: TRBJ2-5
CDR3: CASSSGLAPETQYF

D: NA
size: NA
length: 16
V: TRBV4-3
J: TRBJ1-2
CDR3: CASSRIGRGANYGYTF

D: NA
size: NA
length: 13
V: TRBV5-1
J: TRBJ1-2
CDR3: CASSLATVYGYTF

D: NA
size: NA
length: 14
V: TRBV10-3
J: TRBJ1-2
CDR3: CAISESPGNYGYTF

D: TRBD2
size: few
length: 16
V: TRBV9
J: TRBJ2-1
CDR3: CASSARLAGGFNEQFF

D: TRBD2
size: few
length: 17
V: TRBV9
J: TRBJ2-1
CDR3: CASSVHSGTSMSNEQFF

D: TRBD1
size: NA
length: 13
V: TRBV29-1
J: TRBJ1-2
CDR3: CSVVGGANYGYTF

D: NA
size: few
length: 14
V: TRBV15
J: TRBJ2-7
CDR3: CATSRGAQGYEQYF

D: NA
size: few
length: 14
V: TRBV4-2
J: TRBJ1-5
CDR3: CASSQEGEDQPQHF

D: NA
size: few
length: 14
V: TRBV9
J: TRBJ1-2
CDR3: CASSAITGNYGYTF

D: TRBD1
size: NA
length: 19
V: TRBV4-2
J: TRBJ2-4
CDR3: CASSQENPAGGLGKNIQYF

D: TRBD2
size: NA
length: 15
V: TRBV9
J: TRBJ2-1
CDR3: CASSAWASGGNEQFF

D: NA
size: NA
length: 16
V: TRBV19
J: TRBJ1-1
CDR3: CASRGMDRWENTEAFF

D: TRBD1
size: few
length: 15
V: TRBV5-1
J: TRBJ1-5
CDR3: CASSPGTGSNQPQHF

D: TRBD1
size: NA
length: 14
V: TRBV6-6
J: TRBJ2-5
CDR3: CASSYSRQGSAQYF

D: NA
size: NA
length: 14
V: TRBV7-9
J: TRBJ1-1
CDR3: CASSLEGRPSRAFF

D: TRBD1
size: few
length: 14
V: TRBV5-1
J: TRBJ1-1
CDR3: CASSRGTGGAWAFF

D: TRBD1
size: NA
length: 17
V: TRBV28
J: TRBJ1-2
CDR3: CASRAAGTGGKGYGYTF

D: TRBD1
size: NA
length: 15
V: TRBV13
J: TRBJ2-7
CDR3: CASSLGTGYPYEQYF

D: TRBD2
size: NA
length: 15
V: TRBV9
J: TRBJ2-3
CDR3: CASSAIAGGTDTQYF

D: TRBD2
size: NA
length: 14
V: TRBV5-1
J: TRBJ2-5
CDR3: CASSVSGGGETQYF

D: NA
size: few
length: 19
V: TRBV18
J: TRBJ2-6
CDR3: CASSLARDAAFPGANVLTF

D: TRBD2
size: NA
length: 16
V: TRBV5-1
J: TRBJ2-1
CDR3: CASSLTGTSGINEQFF

D: NA
size: few
length: 15
V: TRBV11-1
J: TRBJ2-3
CDR3: CASKPGPAYTDTQYF

D: NA
size: many
length: 14
V: TRBV10-3
J: TRBJ1-4
CDR3: CAISETEDNEKLFF

D: TRBD1
size: few
length: 15
V: TRBV7-9
J: TRBJ2-3
CDR3: CASSSGTVRPDTQYF

D: NA
size: NA
length: 13
V: TRBV5-1
J: TRBJ2-7
CDR3: CASSRDGAYEQYF

D: TRBD2
size: few
length: 15
V: TRBV19
J: TRBJ2-7
CDR3: CASSIAVRDYYEQYF

D: TRBD2
size: NA
length: 14
V: TRBV27
J: TRBJ2-7
CDR3: CASSTRDYRREQYF

D: TRBD2
size: NA
length: 13
V: TRBV28
J: TRBJ2-3
CDR3: CAGGGASKDTQYF

D: NA
size: few
length: 10
V: TRBV20-1
J: TRBJ1-2
CDR3: CSAVLYGYTF

D: TRBD1
size: few
length: 13
V: TRBV29-1
J: TRBJ2-4
CDR3: CSVAGGNKNIQYF

D: TRBD1
size: NA
length: 15
V: TRBV2
J: TRBJ2-1
CDR3: CASSNLGTVPRVQFF

D: TRBD1
size: few
length: 14
V: TRBV6-4
J: TRBJ1-2
CDR3: CASSPGTGGYGYTF

D: NA
size: few
length: 14
V: TRBV28
J: TRBJ2-1
CDR3: CASSLADSYNEQFF

D: NA
size: NA
length: 19
V: TRBV5-1
J: TRBJ2-1
CDR3: CASSLAGSTLRSSYNEQFF

D: TRBD1
size: few
length: 13
V: TRBV5-4
J: TRBJ1-2
CDR3: CASSQGQGYGYTF

D: TRBD1
size: NA
length: 16
V: TRBV7-7
J: TRBJ2-7
CDR3: CASSLRSRDSLYEQYF